These 10 T cell receptor beta chains share one sample of origin, sequenced in a study of identical twins. TCRdb called the 5' RACE reads again in MiXCR, with one record for every CDR3 protein. The repertoire has 300,000 to 400,000 distinct CDR3 sequences, approximately 13% of them found once; the top ten carry just over 7%. These sequences were also reported in another study, on yellow fever vaccine responses in identical twins.

The sequencing sample was made of CD8+ T cells sorted from blood. These receptors all stem from a woman under 30 in good health.

The rearrangement links TRBV5-8 to TRBJ2-3; 9 bases match TRBD2. The germline V gene has CDR1 SGHTS and CDR2 YDEGEE. The J segment lost 4 bases and the V segment lost 0 bases, leaving 6 bases of the junction unmatched. CDR3 length: 16 amino acids. This chain's CDR3 is CASSLVLAGDPDTQYF. CDR3 nucleotide sequence: TGTGCCAGCAGCTTGGTCTTAGCGGGAGACCCAGATACGCAGTATTTT. The full variable domain, completed using reference TRBV5-8 and TRBJ2-3, is EAGVTQSPTHLIKTRGQQATLRCSPISGHTSVYWYQQALGLGLQFLLWYDEGEERNRGNFPPRFSGRQFPNYSSELNVNALELEDSALYLCASSLVLAGDPDTQYFGPGTRLTVL.

The chain is built from TRBV27 and TRBJ2-2; TRBD1 agrees at 10 bases. The junction had 10 bases not matched to a gene; V was cut back by 7 bases and J by 5 bases. This CDR3 has 16 residues. The germline V gene encodes CDR1 MNHEY and CDR2 SMNVEV (reference sequence). CDR3 sequence reads: CASKHPGQGRTGELFF. The CDR3 DNA sequence: TGTGCCAGCAAACACCCGGGACAGGGGCGAACCGGGGAGCTGTTTTTT.

The table lists this clonotype with many counts. The chain carries TRBV12-3 or TRBV12-4 and TRBJ2-1, with D possibly called TRBD1 or TRBD2 (6 bases each). The ends were cut back, 3 bases at V and 6 bases at J, with 12 bases in the middle. The CDR3 has 14 residues. The CDR3 coding sequence is TGTGCCAGCAGTTTCGGGGGCCGGGGCAATGAGCAGTTCTTC. Its translation is CASSFGGRGNEQFF.

The chain links TRBV11-3 to TRBJ1-2; the D is unclear. V was clipped by 1 base and J by 5 bases, with 11 bases between them. The CDR3 is made up of 14 amino acids. CDR1 SGHNT and CDR2 YENEEA come from the germline V gene. The CDR3 region is CASSLGTVAYGYTF. CDR3 sequence (DNA): TGTGCCAGCAGCTTAGGGACGGTGGCATATGGCTACACCTTC. The full variable domain, with the rest looked up from reference TRBV11-3 and TRBJ1-2, is EAGVVQSPRYKIIEKKQPVAFWCNPISGHNTLYWYLQNLGQGPELLIRYENEEAVDDSQLPKDRFSAERLKGVDSTLKIQPAELGDSAVYLCASSLGTVAYGYTFGSGTRLTVV.

This clonotype was detected only once. The V and J genes are TRBV20-1 and TRBJ2-7, with D possibly called TRBD1 or TRBD2 (7 bases each). The germline V and J ends were trimmed by 6 bases and 2 bases, with 14 bases remaining between them. This CDR3 spans 13 amino acids. Germline loops: CDR1 DFQATT, CDR2 SNEGSKA (reference sequence). The CDR3 sequence is CSAQGGEPYEQYF. The CDR3 DNA reads TGCAGTGCCCAGGGGGGGGAGCCCTACGAGCAGTACTTC.

The rearrangement joins TRBV28 to TRBJ1-1; 7 bases fit TRBD1. Germline CDR1 MDHEN, CDR2 SYDVKM. The J segment lost 2 bases and the V segment lost 5 bases, leaving 8 bases of the junction unmatched. This CDR3 spans 15 amino acids. CDR3 in amino acids: CASSRETGTNTEAFF. CDR3 nucleotides: TGTGCCAGCAGTCGCGAGACAGGGACTAACACTGAAGCTTTCTTT.

This chain links TRBV10-3 with TRBJ2-2, with 10 nucleotides matching TRBD2. The CDR3 covers 16 residues. Germline V lookup: CDR1 ENHRY, CDR2 SYGVKD. V gave up 7 bases and J gave up 0 bases; unmatched junction bases: 5. The CDR3 sequence is CAINGLAASNTGELFF. Here the CDR3 DNA reads TGTGCCATCAATGGACTAGCGGCCTCGAACACCGGGGAGCTGTTTTTT.

This chain connects TRBV4-1 to TRBJ1-2; D is unclear. Trimming removed 4 bases at V and 3 bases at J, with 15 bases between. Germline V gene lookup returns CDR1 MGHRA and CDR2 YSYEKL. The CDR3 extends over 15 amino acids. Here the CDR3 reads CASSPGPSWDYGYTF. The CDR3 DNA reads as TGCGCCAGCAGCCCAGGACCTTCCTGGGACTATGGCTACACCTTC.

The table lists this clonotype with a few counts. The chain joins TRBV5-8 to TRBJ2-7, with 9 bases matching TRBD1. Trimming at V came to 4 bases and at J to 0 bases, leaving 5 bases not matched to a gene. This CDR3 is 15 amino acids long. Germline V lookup: CDR1 SGHTS, CDR2 YDEGEE. For the CDR3, the DNA is TGTGCCAGCAGCCAGGACAGGGGTCTCTCCTACGAGCAGTACGTC. Protein: CASSQDRGLSYEQYV.

This clonotype was recorded at least ten times. The chain is built from TRBV10-3 and TRBJ2-7; perhaps TRBD2 as D (6 bases). The V gene's germline CDR1 is ENHRY and CDR2 SYGVKD. Trimming pared 8 bases from V and 7 bases from J, leaving 9 bases between. The CDR3 is made up of 10 amino acids. The CDR3 DNA sequence: TGTGCCATCGGAGGGGCTGAGCAGTACTTC. Its protein is CAIGGAEQYF.